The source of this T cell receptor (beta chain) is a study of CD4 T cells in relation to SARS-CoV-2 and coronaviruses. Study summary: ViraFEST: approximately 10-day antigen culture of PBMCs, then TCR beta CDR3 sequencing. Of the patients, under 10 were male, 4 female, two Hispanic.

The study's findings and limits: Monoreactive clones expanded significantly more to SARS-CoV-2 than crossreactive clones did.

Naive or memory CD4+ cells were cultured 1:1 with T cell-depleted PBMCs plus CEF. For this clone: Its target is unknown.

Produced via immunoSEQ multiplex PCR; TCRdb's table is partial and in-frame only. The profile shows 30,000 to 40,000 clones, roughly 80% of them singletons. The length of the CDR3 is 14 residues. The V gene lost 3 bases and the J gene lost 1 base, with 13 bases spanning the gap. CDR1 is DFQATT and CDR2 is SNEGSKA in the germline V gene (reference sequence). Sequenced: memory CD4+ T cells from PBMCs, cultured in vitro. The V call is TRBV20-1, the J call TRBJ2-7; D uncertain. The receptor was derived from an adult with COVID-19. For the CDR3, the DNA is TGCAGTGCTAGTCGTCAAGGCCCTTCCTACGAGCAGTACTTC. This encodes CSASRQGPSYEQYF.